This T cell receptor beta chain was sequenced in a study of T cells in Graves' hyperthyroidism and ophthalmopathy. Study-wide points: A model of 13 V-J features distinguished ophthalmopathy from stable hyperthyroidism. Clonotypes that were expanded in thyroid above 0.001 mostly appeared in blood too.

Clinical symptoms, serum thyroxine, TRAb, thyroid ultrasound and orbital computed tomography established diagnosis. Fresh peripheral blood, 9.5 to 10 ml of it, supplied the PBMCs. This clonotype was counted ten times or more. Its antigen is unidentified. Trimming shortened V by 8 bases and J by 2 bases, and 10 bases separated the two germline ends. The CDR3 contains 13 residues. Amplified regions were TCR beta CDR3 sequences from RNA transcripts. In the first-round RT-PCR of the TCR CDR3, the HTBI primer set was used. MiXCR, run by TCRdb on the multiplex PCR reads, gives a single entry per CDR3 protein. The sample has fewer than 250,000 distinct CDR3 sequences, around 26% seen once.

The V gene is TRBV12-3 or TRBV12-4, the J gene TRBJ1-5; D uncertain. The sequence was obtained from a woman between 35 and 50 years old with Graves' ophthalmopathy. The sequenced sample was blood. The CDR3 region has the DNA TGTGCCAGCGGCTACCGGGGCAATCAGCCCCAGCATTTT. This sequence encodes CASGYRGNQPQHF.